This record looks at one T cell receptor beta chain sequence and its context. The sample originates from a study of shared clonotypes between healthy human individuals. Method: immunoSEQ multiplex PCR; TCRdb's copy keeps in-frame clones and lacks some. The sample yields around 2,100,000 clones, about 94% seen once. CD45RO-negative CD8 cells positively selected for CCR7 made up the naive population, which excluded terminally differentiated effector memory CD45RA+ cells. The CDR3 length is 12 residues. V lost 5 bases and J lost 2, with 8 bases in between. CDR1 and CDR2 (germline): SGHTS, YDEGEE. The chain uses TRBV5-8 and TRBJ2-7; possibly TRBD1 for D (5 bases). The sequencing sample was made of naive CD8+ T cells sorted from blood. The clonotype comes from a man between 18 and 29 years old in good health. CDR3 sequence: CASSETAYEQYF. The CDR3 DNA sequence: TGTGCCAGCAGTGAGACAGCCTACGAGCAGTACTTC.